The 3 T cell receptor beta chains in this list originate from one sample, sequenced in a study of T-cell reconstitution after alpha-beta-depleted transplantation in children. Unique molecular identifiers tagged the TCRbeta library. MiXCR, run by TCRdb on the PCR reads, gives a single entry per CDR3 protein. The repertoire holds 300,000 to 400,000 distinct CDR3 sequences, with about an eighth as singletons. Sample: PBMCs, taken from the stem cell graft. These receptors came from a human donor who donated a stem cell graft to a child with Fanconi anemia.

The V gene is TRBV6-5, the J gene TRBJ2-7; TRBD1 aligns across 7 bases. The CDR3 runs 14 residues. CDR1 and CDR2 from the germline V gene are MNHEY and SVGAGI. V was clipped by 6 bases and J by 0 bases; unmatched bases: 5. CDR3 DNA: TGTGCCAGCAGCGTGGCAGGGGGCTCCTACGAGCAGTACGTC. Encoded protein: CASSVAGGSYEQYV.

The chain recombines TRBV5-1 with TRBJ2-3; the D call may be TRBD1 or TRBD2 (5 bases each). From germline, CDR1 is SGHRS and CDR2 YFSETQ. This CDR3 spans 14 amino acids. The V end was cut by 4 bases, the J end by 2 bases, with 11 bases between. The CDR3 sequence is CASSVGEFTDTQYF. The CDR3 DNA is TGCGCCAGCAGCGTGGGGGAGTTCACAGATACGCAGTATTTT.

The chain combines TRBV6-1 with TRBJ1-1; D is uncertain. The germline V gene has CDR1 MNHNS and CDR2 SASEGT. This CDR3 has 14 residues. V was clipped by 8 bases and J by 1 base, with 14 bases between them. In DNA, the CDR3 is TGTGCCAGCGCTCCGGGGAACACGAACACTGAAGCTTTCTTT. It encodes CASAPGNTNTEAFF.